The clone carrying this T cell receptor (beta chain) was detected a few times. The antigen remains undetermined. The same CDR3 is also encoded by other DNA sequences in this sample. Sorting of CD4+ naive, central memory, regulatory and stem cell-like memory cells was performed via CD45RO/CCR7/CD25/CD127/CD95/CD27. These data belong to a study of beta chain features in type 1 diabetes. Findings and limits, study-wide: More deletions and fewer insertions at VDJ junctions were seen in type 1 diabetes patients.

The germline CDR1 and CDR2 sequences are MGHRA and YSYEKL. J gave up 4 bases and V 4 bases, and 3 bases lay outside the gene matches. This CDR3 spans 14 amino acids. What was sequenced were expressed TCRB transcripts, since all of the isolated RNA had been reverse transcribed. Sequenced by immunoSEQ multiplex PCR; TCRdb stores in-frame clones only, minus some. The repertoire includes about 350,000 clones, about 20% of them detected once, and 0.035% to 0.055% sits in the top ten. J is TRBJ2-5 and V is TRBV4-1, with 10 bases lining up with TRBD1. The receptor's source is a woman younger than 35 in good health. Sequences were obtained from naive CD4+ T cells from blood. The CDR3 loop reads CASSLGQGRETQYF. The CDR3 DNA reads TGCGCCAGCAGCCTGGGACAGGGGCGAGAGACCCAGTACTTC.